This is a list of T cell receptor beta chains from one sample in a study of cytomegalovirus exposure and HLA in healthy donors. The method was immunoSEQ multiplex PCR; TCRdb's version includes in-frame clones alone and lacks a portion of them. The sample shows 200,000 or so clones, over 75% of them seen only once. Sequenced sample: PBMCs. The receptors were sampled from a woman in her twenties or thirties in good health and CMV-seronegative. Each CDR3 is given with its conserved first and last residue. The D gene is left open where the match is weak. Size is stated for part of the rows, as once, few or many counts, or as a class when the clone is expanded.

d_call	j_call	v_call	clone_size	cdr3_nt	cdr3_aa
-	TRBJ2-6	TRBV5-1	-	TGCGCCAGCAGCCCCCCGTTATCTGGGGCCAACGTCCTGACTTTC	CASSPPLSGANVLTF
-	TRBJ2-7	TRBV5-6	-	TGTGCCAGCAGCTTGGGTTACGAGCAGTACTTC	CASSLGYEQYF
-	TRBJ2-2	TRBV9	once	TGTGCCAGCAGCGTAGCCAGGCGAGGGCCGAACACCGGGGAGCTGTTTTTT	CASSVARRGPNTGELFF
-	TRBJ2-6	TRBV19	once	TGTGCCAGTAGTATCAGTTCACACCCTGGGGCCAACGTCCTGACTTTC	CASSISSHPGANVLTF
TRBD1	TRBJ1-1	TRBV2	-	TGTGCCAGCAGTGGGGGACAGGGGGCGTTGAACACTGAAGCTTTCTTT	CASSGGQGALNTEAFF
-	TRBJ1-6	TRBV25-1	few	TGTGCCAGCCGCACGGGGGGGGCAACTTCACCCCTCCACTTT	CASRTGGATSPLHF
TRBD1	TRBJ1-3	TRBV5-1	-	TGCGCCAGCAGCTTGGCTCCCATCGACAGGGCCAACACCATATATTTT	CASSLAPIDRANTIYF
-	TRBJ2-4	TRBV7-9	-	TGTGCCAGCAGTGGCGCGACAGATCCGTTAGCCAAAAACATTCAGTACTTC	CASSGATDPLAKNIQYF
-	TRBJ2-7	TRBV7-9	-	TGTTCCAGCAGCACAAGCTCCTACGAGCAGTACTTC	CSSSTSSYEQYF
-	TRBJ2-1	TRBV6-1	-	TGTGCCAGCAGTCAGGAACATTACAATGAGCAGTTCTTC	CASSQEHYNEQFF
-	TRBJ1-1	TRBV6-5	-	TGTGCCAGCAGTTCTCGTGTAGCTGAAGCTTTCTTT	CASSSRVAEAFF
-	TRBJ1-1	TRBV30	-	TGTGCCTGGAGCGCGGGGTTTCGAACTGAAGCTTTCTTT	CAWSAGFRTEAFF
TRBD2	TRBJ2-1	TRBV6-4	once	TGTGCCAGCAGTAGATTCTTTCTAGCGGGGGCCTACAATGAGCAGTTCTTC	CASSRFFLAGAYNEQFF
TRBD2	TRBJ2-5	TRBV6-5	-	TGTGCCAGCAGAAAACCGGGGGGGGAGACCCAGTACTTC	CASRKPGGETQYF
-	TRBJ1-1	TRBV6-5	-	TGTGCCAGCAGCGTCGGGGGGGGAGGTACTGAAGCTTTCTTT	CASSVGGGGTEAFF
-	TRBJ1-6	TRBV4-1	-	TGCGCCAGCAGCCGAGAAAGTTCCCGTGCTATAAATTCACCCCTCCACTTT	CASSRESSRAINSPLHF
-	TRBJ2-7	TRBV4-2	-	TGTGCCAGCAGCCAAGCCCCCGTAGGGGGGGCGCGAAATTACGAGCAGTACTTC	CASSQAPVGGARNYEQYF
TRBD1	TRBJ1-4	TRBV2	-	TGTGCCAGCACGGGACAGGCTAATGAAAAACTGTTTTTT	CASTGQANEKLFF
TRBD2	TRBJ2-1	TRBV29-1	-	TGCAGCACTCCTAGCGGGAGCTCCTACAATGAGCAGTTCTTC	CSTPSGSSYNEQFF
TRBD2	TRBJ2-3	TRBV7-2	-	TGTGCCAGCAGCTTGGGGCCATACTTAGCGGGAGATCTTGATACGCAGTATTTT	CASSLGPYLAGDLDTQYF
TRBD2	TRBJ2-1	TRBV10-3	few	TGTGCCATCAGCACGGACAGCGGGGGGGCCTACTCCCATGAGCAGTTCTTC	CAISTDSGGAYSHEQFF
-	TRBJ1-2	TRBV7-9	-	TGTGCCAGCATAGTTCGGACAGCCAGTAACTATGGCTACACCTTC	CASIVRTASNYGYTF
-	TRBJ1-1	TRBV6-6	-	TGTGCCAGCAACCTCGGGGGGTCCACTGAAGCTTTCTTT	CASNLGGSTEAFF
TRBD2	TRBJ2-2	TRBV4-1	-	TGCGCCAGCAGGGTTACTAGCGGATACACCGGGGAGCTGTTTTTT	CASRVTSGYTGELFF
-	TRBJ1-2	TRBV27	-	TGTGCCAGCAGTTTGGGGGGTAACTATGGCTACACCTTC	CASSLGGNYGYTF
TRBD1	TRBJ2-5	TRBV5-1	-	TGCGCCAGCAGCTTGGGGACAGGTCAAGAGACCCAGTACTTC	CASSLGTGQETQYF
TRBD1	TRBJ1-1	TRBV6-5	-	TGTGCCAGCAGTTTCAGGGGGTCAAATCGGGACACTGAAGCTTTCTTT	CASSFRGSNRDTEAFF
TRBD2	TRBJ2-1	TRBV5-6	-	TGTGCCAGCAGCCCCCTCGGCGGGAGGGCAGGTGAGCAGTTCTTC	CASSPLGGRAGEQFF
-	TRBJ1-2	TRBV4-1	once	TGCGCCAGCAGCCAAGATAGCCTATCAGGGCACTATGGCTACACCTTC	CASSQDSLSGHYGYTF
TRBD1	TRBJ1-3	TRBV19	-	TGTGCCAGTAGAAAAGACAGGGCTTCTGGAAACACCATATATTTT	CASRKDRASGNTIYF
-	TRBJ2-7	TRBV18	-	TGTGCCAGCTCACCAAAATTGGGCCACGAGCAGTACTTC	CASSPKLGHEQYF
-	TRBJ1-1	TRBV5-1	-	TGCGCCAGCAGCTTGGGGGAGGGTTTGGGGGACCTGAACACTGAAGCTTTCTTT	CASSLGEGLGDLNTEAFF
TRBD1	TRBJ1-2	TRBV5-4	-	TGTGCCAGCAGCTTGGGACAGGGTACCTATGGCTACACCTTC	CASSLGQGTYGYTF
TRBD2	TRBJ2-1	TRBV5-6	-	TGTGCCAGCAGCTCAATAGCGGGGGGGCCCGGTGAGCAGTTCTTC	CASSSIAGGPGEQFF
TRBD1	TRBJ1-1	TRBV7-9	once	TGTGCCAGCAGCTCCGACAGGGGTGAGGCTTTCTTT	CASSSDRGEAFF
TRBD1	TRBJ1-2	TRBV5-6	-	TGTGCCAGCAGCCCGACAGGGTATGGCTACACCTTC	CASSPTGYGYTF
TRBD1	TRBJ2-7	TRBV15	-	TGTGCCACCAGCAGAGACCGGACAGGGTCCTACGAGCAGTACTTC	CATSRDRTGSYEQYF
-	TRBJ1-2	TRBV28	few	TGTGCCAGCAGTTTAGCGGGTAACAACTATGGCTACACCTTC	CASSLAGNNYGYTF
-	TRBJ2-7	TRBV27	few	TGTGCCAGCAGTCCCCCCCCGGGAACCATCGAGAGGCAGTACTTC	CASSPPPGTIERQYF
-	TRBJ1-1	TRBV7-6	-	TGTGCCAGCAGCCTTGAGAGGAACACTGAAGCTTTCTTT	CASSLERNTEAFF
TRBD1	TRBJ1-4	TRBV28	-	TGTGCCAGCAGGGTAGGACAGGGGGGACTATCCGAAAAACTGTTTTTT	CASRVGQGGLSEKLFF